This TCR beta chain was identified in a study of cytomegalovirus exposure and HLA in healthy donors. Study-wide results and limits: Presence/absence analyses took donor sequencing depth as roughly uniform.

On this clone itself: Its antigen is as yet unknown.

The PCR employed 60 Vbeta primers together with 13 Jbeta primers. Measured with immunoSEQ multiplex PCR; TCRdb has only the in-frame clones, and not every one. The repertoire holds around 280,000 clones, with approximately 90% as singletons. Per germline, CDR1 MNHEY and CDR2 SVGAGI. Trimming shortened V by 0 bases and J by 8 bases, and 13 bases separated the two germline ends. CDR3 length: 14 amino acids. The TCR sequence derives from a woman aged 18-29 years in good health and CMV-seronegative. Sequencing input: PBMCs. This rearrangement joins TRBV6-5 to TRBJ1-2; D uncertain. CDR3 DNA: TGTGCCAGCAGTTACTCGACGCCGGGGAGGGGCTACACCTTC. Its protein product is CASSYSTPGRGYTF.